This TCR beta chain was captured in a study of blood T cell repertoires in COVID-19. Whole-study context: Sites in the United States, Italy and Spain provided acute and convalescent COVID-19 samples.

Original data processing: Amplification from reference gene primers served as the basis for estimated nucleated cell counts. The protocol was immunoSEQ multiplex PCR, while the TCRdb copy is restricted to in-frame clones and leaves out a portion. The V and J calls and clone size come from that table; D and trimming were worked out from the DNA. The top ten clones hold roughly 40% of a sample with just over 35,000 clones, approximately 75% of them seen once. Germline CDR1 is ENHRY and CDR2 is SYGVKD. CDR3 size: 14 residues. V dropped 7 bases and J dropped 5; count of bases not matched to a gene: 8. The source material was peripheral blood. This sequence originates from a human donor in a cohort sampled during active or convalescent COVID-19. The donor label of this sample is uncertain. The rearrangement uses TRBV10-3 and TRBJ2-5; the match to TRBD2 covers 9 bases. The CDR3 spells CAINAGGPRETQYF. The CDR3 DNA sequence: TGTGCCATCAATGCGGGAGGGCCGAGGGAGACCCAGTACTTC.